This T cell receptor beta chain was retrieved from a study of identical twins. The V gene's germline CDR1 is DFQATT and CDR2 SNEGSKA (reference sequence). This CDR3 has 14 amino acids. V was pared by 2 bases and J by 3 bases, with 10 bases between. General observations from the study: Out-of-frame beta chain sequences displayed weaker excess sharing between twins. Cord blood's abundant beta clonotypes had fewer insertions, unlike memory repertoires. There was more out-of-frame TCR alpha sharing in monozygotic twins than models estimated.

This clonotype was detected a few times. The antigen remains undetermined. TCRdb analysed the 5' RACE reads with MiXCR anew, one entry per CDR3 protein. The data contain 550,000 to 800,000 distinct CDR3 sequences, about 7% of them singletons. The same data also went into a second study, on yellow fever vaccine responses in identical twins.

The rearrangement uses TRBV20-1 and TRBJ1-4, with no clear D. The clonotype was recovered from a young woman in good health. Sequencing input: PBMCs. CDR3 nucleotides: TGCAGTGCTAGATTCGAGAGTCCTAATGAAAAACTGTTTTTT. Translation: CSARFESPNEKLFF.